What follows are 23 T cell receptor beta chains derived from one specimen sequenced in a study of shared clonotypes between healthy human individuals (dated by TCRdb to about 2020). CD8 naive samples were CD45RO-negative cells positively selected for CCR7, giving a CD45RA+CCR7+ population that excluded TemRA cells. Receptor libraries were prepared by the immunoSEQ multiplex PCR assay. TCRdb took this table from immuneACCESS and kept in-frame rearrangements with V and J called. Such tables lack part of the clones; where checked against another copy, unresolved V genes explain under half of the gap, and the rest is unexplained. This sample gives about 2 million clones in total; approximately 94% of them show up just once. The ten most abundant clones make up 0.9% to 1.3% of the sample. The sequenced material came from naive CD8+ T cells sorted from blood. Sample cell subset or site, as interpreted from the label and publication: CD45RA+CCR7+. The receptors were gathered from a man aged 18 to 35 in good health.

This chain links TRBV15 with TRBJ2-4; 7 positions match TRBD2. CDR1 is LNHNV, CDR2 YYDKDF, per germline (reference sequence). V lost 5 bases, J lost 0 bases, and 10 bases stayed unmatched. CDR3 length equals 17 residues. CDR3 sequence: CATSGYLADLAKNIQYF. The CDR3, as DNA: TGTGCCACCAGCGGCTATCTAGCGGACTTAGCCAAAAACATTCAGTACTTC. Drawing the rest from reference TRBV15 and TRBJ2-4, the complete variable domain is DAMVIQNPRYQVTQFGKPVTLSCSQTLNHNVMYWYQQKSSQAPKLLFHYYDKDFNNEADTPDNFQSRRPNTSFCFLDIRSPGLGDTAMYLCATSGYLADLAKNIQYFGAGTRLSVL.

This chain connects TRBV20-1 to TRBJ2-3; unclear D gene. The germline V gene encodes CDR1 DFQATT and CDR2 SNEGSKA (reference sequence). CDR3 size: 11 residues. The V end was cut by 2 bases, the J end by 3 bases, with 3 bases between. As DNA, the CDR3 is TGCAGTGCTAGATGGACAGATACGCAGTATTTT. Translated: CSARWTDTQYF.

On this clone: This specimen includes other DNA sequences encoding the same CDR3. The CDR3 nucleotides are TGTGCCAGCAGTTTCCGCGACAGCTCCTACGAGCAGTACTTC. It translates to CASSFRDSSYEQYF. The genes are TRBV28 and TRBJ2-7; D may be TRBD1 (5 bases). CDR1 and CDR2 from the germline V gene are MDHEN and SYDVKM. V was shortened by 3 bases and J by 0 bases, with 9 bases between the two germline ends. The CDR3 extends over 14 amino acids.

The chain combines TRBV7-8 with TRBJ1-2, with 10 positions matching TRBD1. This CDR3 is built from 13 residues. Germline values: CDR1 SGHVS, CDR2 FQNEAQ. V lost 5 bases and J lost 8; bases outside the gene matches: 5. Here the CDR3 reads CASSIGTGVGYTF. In nucleotides, the CDR3 is TGTGCCAGCAGCATAGGGACAGGGGTCGGCTACACCTTC. Filled out from reference TRBV7-8 and TRBJ1-2, the complete variable domain reads GAGVSQSPRYKVAKRGQDVALRCDPISGHVSLFWYQQALGQGPEFLTYFQNEAQLDKSGLPSDRFFAERPEGSVSTLKIQRTQQEDSAVYLCASSIGTGVGYTFGSGTRLTVV.

The V call is TRBV5-4, the J call TRBJ1-2; TRBD1 aligns across 7 bases. The J segment lost 10 bases and the V segment lost 3 bases, leaving 12 bases of the junction unmatched. The germline CDR1 and CDR2 sequences are SGHNT and YYREEE (reference sequence). This CDR3 is 14 amino acids long. The CDR3 nucleotides are TGTGCCAGCAGCTCCCCAGGGGGAGGGAGTGACTACACCTTC. Its translation: CASSSPGGGSDYTF.

This clone has a single count. The chain couples TRBV9 to TRBJ1-4; 8 nucleotides match TRBD1. The germline V gene encodes CDR1 SGDLS and CDR2 YYNGEE. V shed 4 bases and J 6 bases; nucleotides not matched to a gene: 8. The CDR3 has 15 residues. CDR3 loop: CASSLPETGDEKLFF. For the CDR3, the DNA is TGTGCCAGCAGCCTCCCCGAGACAGGGGATGAAAAACTGTTTTTT.

The chain recombines TRBV6-4 with TRBJ2-1; tentatively, D is TRBD2 (6 bases). Germline CDR1 is MRHNA and CDR2 is SNTAGT. The CDR3 spans 13 residues. Trimming cost V 6 bases and J 8 bases, with 14 bases left between them. In nucleotides, the CDR3 is TGTGCCAGCAGCCCGTGGGCGGGATATGAGCAGTTCTTC. Its protein is CASSPWAGYEQFF.

V and J are TRBV11-2 and TRBJ2-7; D may be TRBD1 or TRBD2 (6 bases each). CDR3 length equals 15 residues. The V and J ends lost 7 bases and 0 bases respectively, with 16 bases between them. Germline V CDR1 and CDR2: SGHAT, FQNNGV. DNA of the CDR3: TGTGCCAGCACCTCCGGGGGCGGGGCCTCCTACGAGCAGTACTTC. It is translated as CASTSGGGASYEQYF.

V and J are TRBV15 and TRBJ2-2, with TRBD2 identical over 10 bases. This CDR3 is 17 amino acids long. Trimming at V came to 0 bases and at J to 6 bases, leaving 7 bases not matched to a gene. Germline V gives CDR1 LNHNV, CDR2 YYDKDF (reference sequence). This CDR3 reads CATSRDRPSGSSGELFF. In DNA form, the CDR3 reads TGTGCCACCAGCAGAGATCGACCTAGCGGGAGTTCCGGGGAGCTGTTTTTT.

The chain employs TRBV27 and TRBJ2-7, with 7 bases identical to TRBD1. The CDR3 spans 13 residues. CDR1 is MNHEY and CDR2 is SMNVEV in the germline V gene (reference sequence). The junction had 12 bases not matched to a gene; V was cut back by 11 bases and J by 5 bases. CDR3 loop: CAAGGVSVDEQYF. CDR3 nucleotide sequence: TGTGCCGCAGGGGGAGTTTCGGTGGACGAGCAGTACTTC.

The chain links TRBV13 to TRBJ2-7, with D unclear. V lost 0 bases and J lost 5, with 11 bases in between. CDR1 and CDR2 (germline): PRHDT, FYEKMQ (reference sequence). There are 14 residues in the CDR3. In nucleotides, the CDR3 is TGTGCCAGCAGCTTAGGCGCCAGGTTGGACGAGCAGTACTTC. It translates to CASSLGARLDEQYF.

In regard to this clone: This specimen includes other DNA sequences encoding the same CDR3. V is TRBV9 and J is TRBJ1-1; weak D call: TRBD1 (6 bases). Trimming cost V 3 bases and J 2 bases, with 11 bases left between them. This CDR3 has 14 amino acids. The germline CDR1 and CDR2 sequences are SGDLS and YYNGEE. In nucleotides, the CDR3 is TGTGCCAGCAGCGGCCGGGACACCAACACTGAAGCTTTCTTT. Translating gives CASSGRDTNTEAFF.

The rearrangement uses TRBV5-1 and TRBJ2-7, with D unresolved. The V end lost 3 bases, the J end lost 5 bases, and 6 bases lay between the germline ends. Germline CDR1 SGHRS, CDR2 YFSETQ. The CDR3 is made up of 11 amino acids. In DNA, the CDR3 is TGCGCCAGCAGCTCCATAAACGAGCAGTACTTC. Protein product: CASSSINEQYF.

In DNA, the CDR3 is TGTGCCAGCAGCGCTCGCCCGACTGCTAACTACGAGCAGTACTTC. Amino acid sequence: CASSARPTANYEQYF. The chain joins TRBV9 to TRBJ2-7; D unclear. This CDR3 comprises 15 residues. The germline V and J ends were trimmed by 3 bases and 3 bases, with 16 bases remaining between them. Germline assignment: CDR1 SGDLS and CDR2 YYNGEE.

The rearrangement joins TRBV19 to TRBJ2-7; TRBD2 agrees at 8 bases. V trimming: 3 bases; J trimming: 2 bases; junction bases outside the gene matches: 3. The germline CDR1 and CDR2 sequences are LNHDA and SQIVND (reference sequence). The CDR3 contains 14 residues. The CDR3 is CASSIYSGTYEQYF. The CDR3, as DNA: TGTGCCAGTAGTATCTATAGCGGGACCTACGAGCAGTACTTC.

V usage is TRBV6-1 and J usage is TRBJ2-5; 7 bases match TRBD2. CDR3 size: 16 residues. The junction had 9 bases not matched to a gene; V was cut back by 2 bases and J by 3 bases. Germline-derived CDR1 and CDR2 are MNHNS and SASEGT. The CDR3 coding sequence is TGTGCCAGCAGTGAAATGGGGGAGGGCCGGGAAGAGACCCAGTACTTC. Its protein product is CASSEMGEGREETQYF.

The table lists this clone with a few counts. The chain uses TRBV9 and TRBJ1-2, with 12 bases lining up with TRBD1. Germline values: CDR1 SGDLS, CDR2 YYNGEE. This CDR3 is 16 amino acids long. J lost 2 bases, V lost 3 bases, and 5 bases had no gene match. CDR3 residues: CASSAPGTGGNYGYTF. DNA for the CDR3: TGTGCCAGCAGCGCCCCCGGGACAGGGGGCAACTATGGCTACACCTTC. Drawing the rest from reference TRBV9 and TRBJ1-2, the complete variable domain is DSGVTQTPKHLITATGQRVTLRCSPRSGDLSVYWYQQSLDQGLQFLIQYYNGEERAKGNILERFSAQQFPDLHSELNLSSLELGDSALYFCASSAPGTGGNYGYTFGSGTRLTVV.

The CDR3 loop reads CASSSSGSYEQYF. The DNA for the CDR3 is TGTGCCAGCAGCTCGAGCGGGTCCTACGAGCAGTACTTC. The rearrangement links TRBV7-8 to TRBJ2-7; D perhaps matches TRBD2 (6 bases). The CDR3 is 13 amino acids. Germline V gene sequence: CDR1 SGHVS, CDR2 FQNEAQ. The V gene lost 4 bases and the J gene lost 1 base, with 8 bases spanning the gap.

This chain links TRBV5-1 with TRBJ2-3; maybe TRBD2 (5 bases). Germline V gives CDR1 SGHRS, CDR2 YFSETQ. This CDR3 has 15 residues. V gave up 4 bases and J gave up 2 bases, with 14 bases separating them. The CDR3 protein is CASSRNGIITDTQYF. In DNA, the CDR3 is TGCGCCAGCAGCAGGAACGGGATAATCACAGATACGCAGTATTTT.

The chain uses TRBV28 and TRBJ1-3, with D hard to call. From germline, CDR1 is MDHEN and CDR2 SYDVKM. V lost 2 bases to trimming and J lost 2 bases, with 7 bases between them. The CDR3 runs to 14 residues. The CDR3 here is CASSLQETGNTIYF. CDR3 bases: TGTGCCAGCAGTTTACAGGAAACTGGAAACACCATATATTTT.

This chain connects TRBV10-3 to TRBJ1-1; D gene ambiguous. The CDR3 loop spans 16 amino acids. Germline values: CDR1 ENHRY, CDR2 SYGVKD. The V end lost 4 bases, the J end lost 0 bases, and 15 bases lay between the germline ends. The CDR3 loop is CAISGKGSGMNTEAFF. The CDR3 DNA reads as TGTGCCATCAGTGGGAAGGGAAGCGGCATGAACACTGAAGCTTTCTTT.

This clone showed up just a few times. J is TRBJ1-5 and V is TRBV4-3; D is unresolved. The CDR3 loop spans 14 amino acids. Germline-derived CDR1 and CDR2 are LGHNA and YSLEER. V shed 0 bases and J shed 7 bases, with 10 bases lying between them. The CDR3 here is CASSQDRGRQPQHF. CDR3 nucleotide sequence: TGCGCCAGCAGCCAAGATCGAGGCCGCCAGCCCCAGCATTTT.

This chain joins TRBV5-6 and TRBJ2-3; TRBD1 might be the D (6 bases). The V gene's germline CDR1 is SGHDT and CDR2 YYEEEE. This CDR3 contains 14 residues. The germline V and J ends were trimmed by 2 bases and 5 bases, with 12 bases remaining between them. Written as DNA, the CDR3 is TGTGCCAGCAGCTTAGGGGGAGAGGGAGATACGCAGTATTTT. Protein: CASSLGGEGDTQYF.